This T cell receptor beta chain originates from a study of beta chain features in type 1 diabetes. At the level of the study: There was similarity between patients and healthy donors in age, gender and cell yields. Cells sorted and examined across all samples totaled around 110,000,000.

This clone was seen more than once but under ten times. Its target is not known. Study observations and caveats: PCR might favor shorter templates, equally in patients and controls. TCRB CDR3s were moderately but significantly shorter in Type 1 diabetes patients in all four CD4+ subsets.

All of the isolated RNA was reverse transcribed, so expressed TCRB transcripts were sequenced. Using immunoSEQ multiplex PCR, the repertoire was profiled, and TCRdb retains in-frame clones only, with some absent. The sample shows roughly 500,000 clones, 30% of them seen only once. The sequence derives from a man between 18 and 29 years old in good health. Sequencing was performed on naive CD4+ T cells from blood.

The CDR3 nucleotides read TGTGCCACCAGCAGAGATAAAGGGTACACTGAAGCTTTCTTT. Translation gives CATSRDKGYTEAFF. The chain recombines TRBV15 with TRBJ1-1; D is undetermined. Trimming pared 0 bases from V and 3 bases from J, leaving 8 bases between. The CDR3 covers 14 residues. Germline-derived CDR1 and CDR2 are LNHNV and YYDKDF (reference sequence).